This T cell receptor (beta chain) was documented in a study of CD8+CD57+ T cells in acquired aplastic anemia. About the study: On average, sorted CD4+ and CD8+ cells gave 3.2 ug of DNA. Study-wide points: Overlap between patients and controls comprised twenty-nine CD8+ CDR3 sequences.

In regard to this clonotype: Its antigen is as yet unknown.

The CDR3 is made up of 13 amino acids. Trimming pared 5 bases from V and 9 bases from J, leaving 17 bases between. Germline V CDR1 and CDR2: DFQATT, SNEGSKA (reference sequence). Sequenced patients had shown CD8+CD57+ cell expansion by flow cytometry. Each patient had severe acquired aplastic anemia. TCR beta VDJ and CDR3 profiles were obtained from a genomic DNA template. TCRdb analysed the reads with MiXCR anew, one entry per CDR3 protein. Altogether about 290,000 distinct CDR3 sequences are present, under 65% being singletons, with the ten largest covering 1.3%. Material for sequencing was sorted CD4+, CD8+, or CD8+CD57+ T cells (not recorded which) from PBMCs. This receptor was identified in a human donor with aplastic anemia. V usage is TRBV20-1 and J usage is TRBJ2-1; the D gene could be TRBD1 or TRBD2 (5 bases each). The chain's CDR3 is CSAGPPPGTEQFF. CDR3 sequence (DNA): TGCAGTGCTGGACCCCCCCCAGGGACTGAGCAGTTCTTC.